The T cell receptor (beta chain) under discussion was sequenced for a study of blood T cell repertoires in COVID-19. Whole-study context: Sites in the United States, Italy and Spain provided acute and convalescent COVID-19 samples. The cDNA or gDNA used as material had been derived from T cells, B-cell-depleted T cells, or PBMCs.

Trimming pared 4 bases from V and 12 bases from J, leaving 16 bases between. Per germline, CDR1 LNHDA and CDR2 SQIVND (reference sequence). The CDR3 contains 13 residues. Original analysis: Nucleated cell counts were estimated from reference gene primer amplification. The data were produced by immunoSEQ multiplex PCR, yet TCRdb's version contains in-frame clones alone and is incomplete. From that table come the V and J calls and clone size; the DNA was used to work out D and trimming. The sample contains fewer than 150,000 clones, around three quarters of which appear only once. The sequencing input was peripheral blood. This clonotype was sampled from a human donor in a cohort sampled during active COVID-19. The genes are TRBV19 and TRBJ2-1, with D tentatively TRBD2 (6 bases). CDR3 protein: CASSTLGAGGQFF. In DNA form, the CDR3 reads TGTGCCAGTAGTACCCTAGGGGCCGGGGGGCAGTTCTTC.